Here is one TCR beta chain with its context. This specimen belongs to a study of blood T cell repertoires in COVID-19. Measured with immunoSEQ multiplex PCR; TCRdb has only the in-frame clones, and not every one. The table has approximately 180,000 clones, 85% to 90% seen once; the top ten hold approximately 6.2%. This clonotype was obtained from a man aged 40-55 years who had recovered from COVID-19. Source material: PBMCs or T cells enriched from blood (not recorded which).

CDR3 DNA: TGTGCCTGGACCCAGACTAGCCGGTGGGATGAGCAGTTCTTC. This encodes CAWTQTSRWDEQFF. This chain uses TRBV30 with TRBJ2-1; 7 nucleotides agree with TRBD2. The V gene end was trimmed by 4 bases and the J gene end by 8 bases; junction bases not matched to a gene: 11. Germline CDR1 and CDR2: GTSNPN and SVGIG (reference sequence). The CDR3 has 14 residues.